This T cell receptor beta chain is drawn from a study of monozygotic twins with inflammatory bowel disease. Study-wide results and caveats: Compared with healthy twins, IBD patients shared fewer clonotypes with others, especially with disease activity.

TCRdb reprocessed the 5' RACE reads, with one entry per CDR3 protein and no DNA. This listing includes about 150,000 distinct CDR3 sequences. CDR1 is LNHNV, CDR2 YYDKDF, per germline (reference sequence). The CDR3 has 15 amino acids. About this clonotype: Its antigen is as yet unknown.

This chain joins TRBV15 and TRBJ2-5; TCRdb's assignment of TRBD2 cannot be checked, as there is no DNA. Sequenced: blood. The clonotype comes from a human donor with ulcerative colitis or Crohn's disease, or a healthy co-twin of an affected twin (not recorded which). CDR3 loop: CATSRTSGIMETQYF.